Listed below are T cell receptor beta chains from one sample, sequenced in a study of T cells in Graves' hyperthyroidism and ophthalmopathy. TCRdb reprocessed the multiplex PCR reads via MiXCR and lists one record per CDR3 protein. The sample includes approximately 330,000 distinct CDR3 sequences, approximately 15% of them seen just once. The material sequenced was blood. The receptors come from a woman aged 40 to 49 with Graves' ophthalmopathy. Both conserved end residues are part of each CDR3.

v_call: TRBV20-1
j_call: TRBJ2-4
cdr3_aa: CSAPDVDGLAKNIQYF

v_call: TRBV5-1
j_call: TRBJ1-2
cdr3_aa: CASSWRAGYGYTF

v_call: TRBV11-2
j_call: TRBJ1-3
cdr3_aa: CASSSQGGNSGNTIYF

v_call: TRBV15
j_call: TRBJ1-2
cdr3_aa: CATSPSLLFRYTF

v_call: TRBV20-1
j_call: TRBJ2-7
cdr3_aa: CSAIPDGLYEQYF

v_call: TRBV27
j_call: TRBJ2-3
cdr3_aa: CASSPFPVSTDTQYF

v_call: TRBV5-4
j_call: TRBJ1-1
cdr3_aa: CASSPLGMSTEAFF

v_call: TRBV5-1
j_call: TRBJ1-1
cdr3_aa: CASSPTRARNTEAFF

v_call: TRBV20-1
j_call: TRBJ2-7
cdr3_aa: CSAPSKAEGYEQYF

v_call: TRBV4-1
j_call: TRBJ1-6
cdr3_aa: CASSQKGSPLHF

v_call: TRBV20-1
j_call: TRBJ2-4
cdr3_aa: CSAITSPAKNIQYF

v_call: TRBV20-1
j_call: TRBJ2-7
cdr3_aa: CSASGGSSYEQYF

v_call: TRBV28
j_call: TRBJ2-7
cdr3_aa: CASSPAAHEQYF

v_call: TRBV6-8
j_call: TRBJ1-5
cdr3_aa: CASSYLLETTGVSNQPQHF

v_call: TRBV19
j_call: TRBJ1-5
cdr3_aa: CASSTQGLYSNQPQHF

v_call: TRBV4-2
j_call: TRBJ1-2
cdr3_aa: CASSPGPGGRSYGYTF

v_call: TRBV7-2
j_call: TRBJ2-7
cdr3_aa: CASSLARIPYEQYF

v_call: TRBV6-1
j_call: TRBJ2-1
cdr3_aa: CASSATISGSSYNEQFF

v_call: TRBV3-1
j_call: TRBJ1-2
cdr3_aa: CASSQDYPGYGYTF

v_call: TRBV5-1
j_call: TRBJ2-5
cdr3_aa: CASSRQGPQETQYF

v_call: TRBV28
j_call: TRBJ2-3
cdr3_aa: CASSLWASLHTDTQYF

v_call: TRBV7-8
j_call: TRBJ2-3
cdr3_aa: CASSFSGSTDTQYF

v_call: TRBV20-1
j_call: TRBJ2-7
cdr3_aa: CSARVPRTYEQYF

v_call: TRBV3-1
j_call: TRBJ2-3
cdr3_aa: CASSQDPRGAGGGDTQYF

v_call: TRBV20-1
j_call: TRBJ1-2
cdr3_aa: CSARGQGRDHGYTF

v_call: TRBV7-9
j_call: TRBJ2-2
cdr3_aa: CASRPRGGALFF

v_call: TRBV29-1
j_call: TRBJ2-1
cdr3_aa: CSANRLAGGDNEQFF

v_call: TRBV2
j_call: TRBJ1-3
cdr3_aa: CASSEAETDGNTIYF

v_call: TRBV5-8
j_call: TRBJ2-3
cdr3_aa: CASSAWVVGTDTQYF

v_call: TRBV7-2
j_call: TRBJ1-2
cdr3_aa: CASSSGPVGYTF

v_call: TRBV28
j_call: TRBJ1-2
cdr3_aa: CASSVQLDAAYGYTF

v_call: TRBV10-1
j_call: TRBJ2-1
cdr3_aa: CASSGSMDEQFF

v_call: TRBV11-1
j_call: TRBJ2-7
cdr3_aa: CASSLAAGRYEQYF

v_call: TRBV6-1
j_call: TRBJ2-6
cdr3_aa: CASTRDQPGANVLTF

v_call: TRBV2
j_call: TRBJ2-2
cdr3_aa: CASSLGWTGELFF

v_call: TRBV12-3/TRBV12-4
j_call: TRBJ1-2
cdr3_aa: CASSLVGTLGYGYTF

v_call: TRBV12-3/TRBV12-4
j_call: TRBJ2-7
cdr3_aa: CASSPRQVSYEQYF

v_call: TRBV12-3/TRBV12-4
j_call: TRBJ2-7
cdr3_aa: CASSFASTVIEQYF

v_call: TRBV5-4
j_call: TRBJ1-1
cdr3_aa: CASSEEHGGLWTEAFF

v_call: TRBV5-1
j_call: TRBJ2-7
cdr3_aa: CASSLGSSLSYEQYF

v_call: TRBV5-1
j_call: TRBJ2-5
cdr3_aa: CASSFMRGDPQETQYF

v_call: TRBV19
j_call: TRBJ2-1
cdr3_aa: CASIPFHSFSSYNEQFF

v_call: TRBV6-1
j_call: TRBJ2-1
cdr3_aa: CASRRLAGGITNEQFF

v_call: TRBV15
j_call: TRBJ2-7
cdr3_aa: CATSDYSGSYEQYF

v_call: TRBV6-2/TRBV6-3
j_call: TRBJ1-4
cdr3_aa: CASSYSRIDEKLFF

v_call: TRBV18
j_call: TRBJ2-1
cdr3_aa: CASSTTSGSYNEQFF

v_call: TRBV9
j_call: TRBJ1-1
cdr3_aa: CASSVGVPAAEAFF

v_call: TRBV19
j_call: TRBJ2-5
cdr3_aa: CASSISGLAMSKETQYF

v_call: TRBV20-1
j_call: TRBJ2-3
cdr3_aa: CSARDKVAPGDTQYF

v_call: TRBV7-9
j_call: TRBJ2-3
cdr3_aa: CASSFEDLTDTQYF

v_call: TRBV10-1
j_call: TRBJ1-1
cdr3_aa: CASSEKGTNTEAFF

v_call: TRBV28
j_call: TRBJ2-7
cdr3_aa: CASSLRGHMTGEQYF

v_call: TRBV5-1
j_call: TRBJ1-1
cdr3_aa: CVSSPPAGAEAFF

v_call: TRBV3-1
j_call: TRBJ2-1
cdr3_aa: CASSQESGGFSYNEQFF

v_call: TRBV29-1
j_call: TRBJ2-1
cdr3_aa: CSVRPDSYNEQFF